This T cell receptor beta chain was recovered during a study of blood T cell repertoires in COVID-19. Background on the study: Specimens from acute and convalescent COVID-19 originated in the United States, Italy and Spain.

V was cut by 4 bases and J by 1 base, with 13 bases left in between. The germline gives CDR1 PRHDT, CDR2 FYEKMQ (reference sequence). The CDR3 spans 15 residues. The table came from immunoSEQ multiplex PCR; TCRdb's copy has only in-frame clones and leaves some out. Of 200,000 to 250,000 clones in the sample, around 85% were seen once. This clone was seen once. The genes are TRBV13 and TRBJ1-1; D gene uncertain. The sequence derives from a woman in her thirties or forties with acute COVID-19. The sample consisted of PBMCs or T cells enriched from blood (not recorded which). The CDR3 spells CASSSREVGNTEAFF. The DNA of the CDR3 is TGTGCCAGCAGCTCGCGGGAGGTAGGGAACACTGAAGCTTTCTTT.